The next 27 T cell receptor beta chains were all read from a single sample in a study of OX40 agonist ivuxolimab in advanced cancers. Produced via immunoSEQ multiplex PCR; TCRdb's table is partial and in-frame only. Of 77,000 or so clones in the sample, nearly 90% were seen once. Sample: CD4+ or CD8+ T cells sorted from blood, taken in a trial of the OX40 agonist ivuxolimab. Receptor source: an adult with an advanced solid tumor such as melanoma, head and neck, liver or kidney cancer.

This chain joins TRBV4-2 and TRBJ1-2, with 8 bases fitting TRBD1. Unmatched junction bases numbered 19, after V lost 5 bases and J lost 8 bases. CDR3 length: 17 amino acids. Germline V CDR1 and CDR2: LGHNA, YNFKEQ. In DNA, the CDR3 is TGTGCCAGCAGCTTGGGACCTCCGGACAGGGCCGGCGGGGGCTACACCTTC. Amino acid sequence: CASSLGPPDRAGGGYTF.

This rearrangement joins TRBV7-2 to TRBJ1-5; D is perhaps TRBD1 (5 bases). The CDR3 extends over 13 amino acids. V gave up 5 bases and J gave up 4 bases, with 9 bases separating them. Germline-derived CDR1 and CDR2 are SGHTA and FQGNSA. CDR3 region: CASSVQGNQPQHF. For the CDR3, the DNA is TGTGCCAGCAGCGTGCAGGGAAATCAGCCCCAGCATTTT.

The chain couples TRBV4-1 to TRBJ1-2; 7 bases agree with TRBD1. V lost 1 base to trimming and J lost 4 bases; unmatched junction nucleotides: 6. Germline lookup yields CDR1 MGHRA and CDR2 YSYEKL. The CDR3 is made up of 15 amino acids. The CDR3, as DNA: TGCGCCAGCAGCCAAGTCGGGACAGCTACCTATGGCTACACCTTC. It yields the protein CASSQVGTATYGYTF.

The V gene is TRBV5-1, the J gene TRBJ2-2; D could derive from TRBD1 or TRBD2 (5 bases each). This CDR3 contains 18 residues. CDR1 is SGHRS and CDR2 is YFSETQ in the germline V gene. Trimming took 3 bases from V and 0 from J, leaving 18 bases between them. CDR3 protein: CASSSPGTGQTNTGELFF. CDR3 nucleotide sequence: TGCGCCAGCAGCTCACCGGGAACGGGGCAAACGAACACCGGGGAGCTGTTTTTT. Together with reference TRBV5-1 and TRBJ2-2, the CDR3 gives the full variable domain: KAGVTQTPRYLIKTRGQQVTLSCSPISGHRSVSWYQQTPGQGLQFLFEYFSETQRNKGNFPGRFSGRQFSNSRSEMNVSTLELGDSALYLCASSSPGTGQTNTGELFFGEGSRLTVL.

The chain recombines TRBV5-4 with TRBJ2-7, with 7 bases identical to TRBD1. CDR1 and CDR2 from the germline V gene are SGHNT and YYREEE (reference sequence). CDR3 length: 16 residues. With 0 bases clipped from V and 2 bases from J, the junction kept 8 bases outside the gene matches. CDR3 DNA sequence: TGTGCCAGCAGCTTGGACCCGCACGGACAGGCCTACGAGCAGTACTTC. Translated: CASSLDPHGQAYEQYF.

As to this clone: In the same sample, other DNA sequences code for this CDR3. The gene calls are TRBV28 and TRBJ1-2; D is undetermined. V was pared by 5 bases and J by 5 bases, with 9 bases between. CDR1 and CDR2 from the germline V gene are MDHEN and SYDVKM. This CDR3 region has 12 residues. The CDR3 coding sequence is TGTGCCAGCAGTCCCCTAGGGTATGGCTACACCTTC. Protein product: CASSPLGYGYTF.

This CDR3 is CASSPARGGRDTQYF. CDR3 sequence (DNA): TGCGCCAGCAGCCCCGCGAGGGGGGGCAGAGATACGCAGTATTTT. V is TRBV5-1 and J is TRBJ2-3; D possibly corresponds to TRBD2 (7 bases). Trimming took off 4 bases at V and 5 bases at J, with 17 bases between the two ends. The CDR3 runs 15 residues. Germline V gives CDR1 SGHRS, CDR2 YFSETQ.

V and J are TRBV11-2 and TRBJ2-2; TRBD1 might be the D (5 bases). Germline values: CDR1 SGHAT, CDR2 FQNNGV. Trimming pared 5 bases from V and 6 bases from J, leaving 13 bases between. The length of the CDR3 is 14 residues. In DNA, the CDR3 is TGTGCCAGCAGCAGGGGCCCTAACGCCGGGGAGCTGTTTTTT. It translates to CASSRGPNAGELFF.

V gene TRBV28 combines with J gene TRBJ2-3; 8 nucleotides match TRBD1. The CDR3 totals 15 residues. The trim removed 0 bases at V and 1 base at J, leaving 0 bases unmatched. CDR1 is MDHEN, CDR2 SYDVKM, per germline. The CDR3 nucleotides read TGTGCCAGCAGTTTATGGGGACAGGGCACAGATACGCAGTATTTT. This codes for CASSLWGQGTDTQYF.

The CDR3 sequence is CASSEAGPYEQYF. Here the CDR3 DNA reads TGTGCCAGCAGTGAAGCCGGTCCCTACGAGCAGTACTTC. The chain has TRBV6-1 and TRBJ2-7; D is unclear. The CDR3 spans 13 residues. Trimming cost V 0 bases and J 2 bases, with 5 bases left between them. The germline CDR1 and CDR2 sequences are MNHNS and SASEGT.

This chain joins TRBV29-1 and TRBJ1-2, with 9 bases matching TRBD1. V was clipped by 6 bases and J by 4 bases; unmatched bases: 0. The CDR3 loop spans 11 amino acids. The germline V gene has CDR1 SQVTM and CDR2 ANQGSEA. The CDR3 bases are TGCAGCGTGACAGGGGGCTATGGCTACACCTTC. Translated, it gives CSVTGGYGYTF.

The chain links TRBV6-4 to TRBJ1-1; D is uncertain. Germline V gives CDR1 MRHNA, CDR2 SNTAGT. The CDR3 sequence is 13 residues long. V lost 2 bases and J 7 bases, leaving 11 bases between the germline ends. CDR3 residues: CASSDEVGDEAFF. CDR3 sequence (DNA): TGTGCCAGCAGTGACGAGGTGGGAGATGAAGCTTTCTTT.

The chain joins TRBV2 to TRBJ2-5; possible D gene TRBD1, 6 bases. Trimming took 2 bases from V and 1 from J, leaving 8 bases between them. Per germline, CDR1 SNHLY and CDR2 FYNNEI. The CDR3 contains 14 residues. Written as DNA, the CDR3 is TGTGCCAGCAGTGAACAGGGGCCCCAAGAGACCCAGTACTTC. Residues: CASSEQGPQETQYF.

CDR3 nucleotides: TGTGCCAGCAGTGGGTGGGCGGGAGGAGGAAACGAGCAGTACTTC. Protein product: CASSGWAGGGNEQYF. The rearrangement uses TRBV28 and TRBJ2-7; 8 positions match TRBD2. Trimming cost V 5 bases and J 5 bases; bases outside gene matches: 11. This CDR3 region has 15 residues. From germline, CDR1 is MDHEN and CDR2 SYDVKM.

V is TRBV6-1 and J is TRBJ1-6; a possible D gene is TRBD1 (6 bases). Germline V gene lookup returns CDR1 MNHNS and CDR2 SASEGT. There are 15 residues in the CDR3. Trimming stripped 2 bases from V and 8 bases from J, with 13 bases between. CDR3 loop: CASSELVRGYSPLHF. The CDR3 region has the DNA TGTGCCAGCAGTGAATTGGTCAGGGGTTATTCACCCCTCCACTTT.

V usage is TRBV7-9 and J usage is TRBJ2-2; a weak D match, TRBD1 (6 bases). Trimming shortened V by 4 bases and J by 8 bases, and 17 bases separated the two germline ends. The CDR3 has 15 amino acids. CDR1 and CDR2 (germline): SEHNR, FQNEAQ (reference sequence). The chain's CDR3 is CASSSYYRDWGELFF. The CDR3 DNA reads as TGTGCCAGCAGCTCCTACTACAGGGATTGGGGGGAGCTGTTTTTT.

The chain employs TRBV6-6 and TRBJ2-7; 8 bases fit TRBD1. V shed 5 bases and J 2 bases; nucleotides not matched to a gene: 11. This CDR3 comprises 16 residues. Germline V CDR1 and CDR2: MNHNY, SVGAGI (reference sequence). The CDR3 loop reads CASSPSLQGGPYEQYF. CDR3 bases: TGTGCCAGCAGTCCGTCTCTACAGGGGGGACCCTACGAGCAGTACTTC.

This chain joins TRBV18 and TRBJ1-2; D is possibly TRBD1 (6 bases). Between the trimmed V and J ends, which lost 6 bases and 3 bases, there was a span of 8 bases. The CDR3 runs 12 residues. CDR1 and CDR2 from the germline V gene are KGHSH and LQKENI. The CDR3 region has the DNA TGTGCCAGCTCCCCAGGGGACTATGGCTACACCTTC. It yields the protein CASSPGDYGYTF.

The chain has TRBV11-3 and TRBJ2-5; D is undetermined. The CDR3 consists of 14 residues. Trimming removed 5 bases at V and 5 bases at J, with 15 bases between. Germline V gene lookup returns CDR1 SGHNT and CDR2 YENEEA. The CDR3 DNA sequence: TGTGCCAGCAGCCCCGACCCCCACGGGGAGACCCAGTACTTC. It codes for CASSPDPHGETQYF.

V is TRBV11-1 and J is TRBJ2-2, with D hard to call. Trimming stripped 3 bases from V and 6 bases from J, with 11 bases between. The CDR3 sequence is 14 residues long. Germline lookup yields CDR1 SGHAT and CDR2 FQDESV (reference sequence). The DNA of the CDR3 is TGTGCCAGCAGCTTTCGAGTCGTTTCCGGGGAGCTGTTTTTT. It specifies CASSFRVVSGELFF. Using reference TRBV11-1 and TRBJ2-2 for the parts outside the CDR3, the full variable domain is EAEVAQSPRYKITEKSQAVAFWCDPISGHATLYWYRQILGQGPELLVQFQDESVVDDSQLPKDRFSAERLKGVDSTLKIQPAELGDSAMYLCASSFRVVSGELFFGEGSRLTVL.

V is TRBV5-5 and J is TRBJ2-7; D gene unclear. The V end lost 6 bases, the J end lost 1 base, and 14 bases lay between the germline ends. The CDR3 is made up of 14 amino acids. Germline loops: CDR1 SGHKS, CDR2 YYEKEE (reference sequence). The CDR3 protein is CASMQGHSSYEQYF. As DNA, the CDR3 is TGTGCCAGCATGCAAGGGCATTCTTCCTACGAGCAGTACTTC.

The rearrangement links TRBV6-6 to TRBJ1-6; D gene unclear. Trimming stripped 6 bases from V and 10 bases from J, with 16 bases between. Germline assignment: CDR1 MNHNY and CDR2 SVGAGI (reference sequence). This CDR3 spans 14 amino acids. The CDR3: CASSLGGEESPLHF. The CDR3 bases are TGTGCCAGCAGCCTCGGCGGGGAAGAATCACCCCTCCACTTT.

The chain recombines TRBV18 with TRBJ1-1; 9 bases line up with TRBD1. Germline V gives CDR1 KGHSH, CDR2 LQKENI. Trimming cost V 3 bases and J 7 bases; bases outside gene matches: 9. The CDR3 totals 15 residues. The chain's CDR3 is CASSPSRQGGFEAFF. The CDR3 nucleotides read TGTGCCAGCTCACCGTCACGACAGGGGGGCTTTGAAGCTTTCTTT.

The J gene is TRBJ1-2, the V gene TRBV5-5; no clear D gene. V lost 0 bases, J lost 2 bases, and 8 bases lay in between. CDR3 length: 14 amino acids. CDR1 and CDR2 from the germline V gene are SGHKS and YYEKEE (reference sequence). The CDR3 sequence: CASSLAVDNYGYTF. CDR3 DNA: TGTGCCAGCAGCTTGGCGGTAGACAACTATGGCTACACCTTC.

This rearrangement joins TRBV11-2 to TRBJ2-1; tentative D call: TRBD2 (6 bases). The CDR3 has 14 residues. The germline CDR1 and CDR2 sequences are SGHAT and FQNNGV. Trimming left V 4 bases short and J 2 bases short, with 9 bases between. CDR3 in amino acids: CASSYGSTYNEQFF. The CDR3 region has the DNA TGTGCCAGCAGCTACGGGAGTACCTACAATGAGCAGTTCTTC.

The chain recombines TRBV10-2 with TRBJ2-5, with 9 nucleotides matching TRBD1. The CDR3 consists of 13 residues. V gave up 6 bases and J gave up 5 bases; unmatched junction bases: 4. Germline loops: CDR1 WSHSY, CDR2 SAAADI. CDR3: CASSRGTGETQYF. For the CDR3, the DNA is TGCGCCAGCAGCCGGGGGACAGGGGAGACCCAGTACTTC.

V and J are TRBV5-1 and TRBJ2-1; possibly TRBD1 for D (8 bases). The CDR3 has 15 amino acids. The germline gives CDR1 SGHRS, CDR2 YFSETQ. V dropped 4 bases and J dropped 1 base, with 12 bases sitting between them. CDR3 sequence (DNA): TGCGCCAGCAGCCAACAGGGGGGGTCCTACAATGAGCAGTTCTTC. Protein sequence: CASSQQGGSYNEQFF. Variable domain in full (rest from reference TRBV5-1 and TRBJ2-1): KAGVTQTPRYLIKTRGQQVTLSCSPISGHRSVSWYQQTPGQGLQFLFEYFSETQRNKGNFPGRFSGRQFSNSRSEMNVSTLELGDSALYLCASSQQGGSYNEQFFGPGTRLTVL.